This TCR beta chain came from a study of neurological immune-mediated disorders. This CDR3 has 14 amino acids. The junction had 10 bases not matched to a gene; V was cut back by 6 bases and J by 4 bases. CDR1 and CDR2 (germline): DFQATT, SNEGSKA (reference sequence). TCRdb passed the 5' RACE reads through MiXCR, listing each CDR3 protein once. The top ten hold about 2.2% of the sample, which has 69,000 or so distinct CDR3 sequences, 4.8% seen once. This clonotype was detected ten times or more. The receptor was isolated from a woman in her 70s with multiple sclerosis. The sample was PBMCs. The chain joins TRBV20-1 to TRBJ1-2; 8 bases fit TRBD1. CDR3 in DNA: TGCAGTGCCAACGGACAGGGAACCTTCTATGGCTACACCTTC. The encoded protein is CSANGQGTFYGYTF.